The rows below give T cell receptor beta chains drawn from one sample of a study of T cells in Graves' hyperthyroidism and ophthalmopathy. TCRdb re-called the multiplex PCR reads through MiXCR, storing one row per CDR3 protein. The sample has about 480,000 distinct CDR3 sequences; around 15% are singletons. The sequenced material came from blood. The origin of the receptors is a woman younger than 35 with Graves' hyperthyroidism. Each CDR3 is given with its conserved first and last residue. D genes are given only for firm matches. Expanded clones are given a class, and other clones once, few, many or no size at all.

d_call | j_call | v_call | clone_size | cdr3_nt | cdr3_aa
- | TRBJ2-5 | TRBV14 | few | TGTGCCAGCAGCCAAGGGACTATCTACCAAGAGACCCAGTACTTC | CASSQGTIYQETQYF
- | TRBJ2-6 | TRBV4-2 | - | TGTGCCAGCAGCCAAGATAGGACCTCTGGGGCCAACGTCCTGACTTTC | CASSQDRTSGANVLTF
- | TRBJ2-7 | TRBV7-2 | many | TGTGCCAGCAGCTTAGTATCGGGAGATCACGAGCAGTACTTC | CASSLVSGDHEQYF
- | TRBJ2-7 | TRBV9 | - | TGTGCCAGCAGCGTAGAAGGTAACGTAAACTACGAGCAGTACTTC | CASSVEGNVNYEQYF
TRBD1 | TRBJ1-3 | TRBV7-9 | - | TGTGCCAGCAGCTTCCAGACAGGGCTCGGAAACACCATATATTTT | CASSFQTGLGNTIYF
- | TRBJ2-7 | TRBV19 | - | TGTGCCAGTAGTATGGGCGGGTACGAGCAGTACTTC | CASSMGGYEQYF
TRBD2 | TRBJ2-1 | TRBV12-3/TRBV12-4 | - | TGTGCCAGCAGTTTTAGGCCGGGACTAGCGGGAGGAACCTACAATGAGCAGTTCTTC | CASSFRPGLAGGTYNEQFF
- | TRBJ2-1 | TRBV7-2 | many | TGTGCCAGCAGGTTAGGGAACTCCTACAATGAGCAGTTCTTC | CASRLGNSYNEQFF
TRBD1 | TRBJ1-5 | TRBV11-2 | many | TGTGCCAGCAGCGACAGGGTTGGGCAGCCCCAGCATTTT | CASSDRVGQPQHF
- | TRBJ2-5 | TRBV13 | - | TGTGCCAGCAGCCTCACCGTCAACCAAGAGACCCAGTACTTC | CASSLTVNQETQYF
TRBD1 | TRBJ1-4 | TRBV18 | - | TGTGCCAGCTCACCACAACCGGGACAGAGGGGAGAACTGTTTTTT | CASSPQPGQRGELFF
- | TRBJ1-1 | TRBV12-3/TRBV12-4 | many | TGTGCCAGCAGCGCCCGGGCAGGGAACACTGAAGCTTTCTTT | CASSARAGNTEAFF
- | TRBJ1-2 | TRBV20-1 | - | TGCAGTGCCTCCCCGGGAGCTAACTATGGCTACACCTTC | CSASPGANYGYTF
- | TRBJ2-1 | TRBV11-3 | many | TGTGCCAGCAGCCAGACAAGGTCCAATGAGCAGTTCTTC | CASSQTRSNEQFF
- | TRBJ1-1 | TRBV6-1 | many | TGTGCCAGCAGTGCCGACTTCAACACTGAAGCTTTCTTT | CASSADFNTEAFF
- | TRBJ1-1 | TRBV7-9 | many | TGTGCCAGCAGCTTCAGGCAGAACGCTGAAGCTTTCTTT | CASSFRQNAEAFF
- | TRBJ2-1 | TRBV3-1 | many | TGTGCCAGCAGCCCCGGGACAAATTACAATGAGCAGTTCTTC | CASSPGTNYNEQFF
- | TRBJ2-2 | TRBV20-1 | many | TGCAGTGCTAGAGATGGAACAGGAGTCACCGGGGAGCTGTTTTTT | CSARDGTGVTGELFF
- | TRBJ1-1 | TRBV29-1 | - | TGCAGCGTTGAAGTACAGGGCGATTGGAACACTGAAGCTTTCTTT | CSVEVQGDWNTEAFF
- | TRBJ1-2 | TRBV20-1 | - | TGCAGTGCACCTCGGCCGGATCTCTATGGCTACACCTTC | CSAPRPDLYGYTF
TRBD1 | TRBJ1-5 | TRBV19 | few | TGTGCCACTAGTAAGGAAGGACAGGGGAATCAGCCCCAGCATTTT | CATSKEGQGNQPQHF
- | TRBJ2-3 | TRBV29-1 | few | TGCAGCGTTGAAGCGTACGGGGGGCGCACAGATACGCAGTATTTT | CSVEAYGGRTDTQYF
TRBD2 | TRBJ2-3 | TRBV19 | many | TGTGCCAGTAGAGCCGTAGCGGGTCCTGCCTCAGATACGCAGTATTTT | CASRAVAGPASDTQYF
- | TRBJ2-3 | TRBV6-1 | many | TGTGCCAGCACTCCCCTCTTATCGGATACGCAGTATTTT | CASTPLLSDTQYF
- | TRBJ1-1 | TRBV2 | many | TGTGCCAGCAGTCGCGCTGAAGCTTTCTTT | CASSRAEAFF
- | TRBJ1-1 | TRBV29-1 | many | TGCAGCGTTGAACAGGGAGGAAACACTGAAGCTTTCTTT | CSVEQGGNTEAFF
TRBD2 | TRBJ2-1 | TRBV20-1 | many | TGCAGTGCCCACAAGCGGGAGAACGATGAGCAGTTCTTC | CSAHKRENDEQFF
- | TRBJ1-1 | TRBV10-2 | many | TGCGCCAGCAGCGAGCGGACCGTAGCTGAAGCTTTCTTT | CASSERTVAEAFF
TRBD2 | TRBJ2-7 | TRBV18 | - | TGTGCCAGCTCACCACGTAGCGGGGAAACCTACGAGCGGTACTTC | CASSPRSGETYERYF
- | TRBJ2-1 | TRBV10-3 | - | TGTGCCATCAGAGACTTAAGCTACAATGAGCAGTTCTTC | CAIRDLSYNEQFF
TRBD2 | TRBJ2-2 | TRBV29-1 | - | TGCAGCGTTGTGGTAGCGGGAGCGAACACCGGGGAGCTGTTTTTT | CSVVVAGANTGELFF
- | TRBJ1-5 | TRBV27 | many | TGTGCCAGCAGTTTATGGGGTAATCAGCCCCAGCATTTT | CASSLWGNQPQHF
TRBD1 | TRBJ2-5 | TRBV3-1 | many | TGTGCCAGCAGCCCGAGACAGGGAAATAGGCGGGAGACCCAGTACTTC | CASSPRQGNRRETQYF
- | TRBJ2-5 | TRBV28 | - | TGTGCCAGCAGTCCCCAACAGGGCACCCAAGAGACCCAGTACTTC | CASSPQQGTQETQYF
- | TRBJ2-2 | TRBV7-3 | many | TGTGCCAGCAGCCAACTAGGGGAGAGGAACACCGGGGAGCTGTTTTTT | CASSQLGERNTGELFF
- | TRBJ2-5 | TRBV29-1 | few | TGCAGCGTTGAAAGTAGGGACTCTCCCCGAGGGACCCAGTACTTC | CSVESRDSPRGTQYF
TRBD1 | TRBJ1-2 | TRBV10-3 | many | TGTGCCATCACCCCCGACAGGGATCAGTCAAGCTACACCTTC | CAITPDRDQSSYTF
- | TRBJ2-5 | TRBV9 | many | TGTGCCAGCAGCGCCTTGGGGATCCTCGGGGAGACCCAGTACTTC | CASSALGILGETQYF
- | TRBJ1-2 | TRBV6-5 | many | TGTGCCAGCAGTTACTCGACACAGAACTATGGCTACACCTTC | CASSYSTQNYGYTF
TRBD1 | TRBJ1-3 | TRBV27 | - | TGTGCCAGCAGTTCGCAGGGGGCGCGGGGAAACACCATATATTTT | CASSSQGARGNTIYF
- | TRBJ2-1 | TRBV30 | many | TGTGCCTGGACCCTAGGGGTGGGTGAGCAGTTCTTC | CAWTLGVGEQFF